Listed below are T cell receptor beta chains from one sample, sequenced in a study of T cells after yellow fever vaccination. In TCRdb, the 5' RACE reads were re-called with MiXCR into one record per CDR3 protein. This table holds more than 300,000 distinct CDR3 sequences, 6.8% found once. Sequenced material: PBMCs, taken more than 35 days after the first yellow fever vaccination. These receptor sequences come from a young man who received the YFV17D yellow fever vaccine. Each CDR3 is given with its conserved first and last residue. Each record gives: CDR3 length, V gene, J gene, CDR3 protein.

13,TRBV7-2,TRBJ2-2,CASSLKSAGELFF
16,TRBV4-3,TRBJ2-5,CASSQVAGGNQETQYF
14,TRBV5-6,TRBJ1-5,CASSRRWGVQPQHF
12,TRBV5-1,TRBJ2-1,CASSSDLKEQFF
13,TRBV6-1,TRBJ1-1,CASTYQGGTEAFF
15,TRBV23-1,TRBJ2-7,CASSQPRDFSYEQYF
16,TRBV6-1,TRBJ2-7,CASSDPGTGSSYEQYF
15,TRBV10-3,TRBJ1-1,CAISEPYREQGEAFF
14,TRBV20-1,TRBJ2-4,CSARYRGDKNIQYF
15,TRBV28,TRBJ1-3,CASKSTRGGRNTIYF
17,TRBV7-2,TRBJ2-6,CASSPGTGVSGANVLTF
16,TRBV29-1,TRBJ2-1,CSVQTSGGSSYNEQFF
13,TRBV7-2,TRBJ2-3,CASSRPPVDTQYF
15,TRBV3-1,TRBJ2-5,CASSHADGGAGPQYF
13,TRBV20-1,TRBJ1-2,CSARTTGPYGYTF
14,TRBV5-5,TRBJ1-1,CASSPKTAYTEAFF
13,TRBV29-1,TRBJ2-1,CSVEDTGWGEQFF
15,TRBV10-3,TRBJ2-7,CAISPRGEGRSEQYF
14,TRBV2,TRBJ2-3,CASSDRGRADTQYF
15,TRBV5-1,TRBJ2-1,CASSPGGVTYNEQFF
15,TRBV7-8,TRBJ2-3,CASSFKGFGADTQYF
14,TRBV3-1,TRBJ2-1,CASSPRRAVNEQFF
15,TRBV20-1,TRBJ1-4,CSAPTHSVSNEKLFF
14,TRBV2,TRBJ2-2,CASKLHSNTGELFF
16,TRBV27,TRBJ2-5,CASSLLGTGGAQTQYF
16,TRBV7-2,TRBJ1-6,CASSPYRGSTNSPLHF
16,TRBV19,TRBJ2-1,CASSTERGGSYNEQFF
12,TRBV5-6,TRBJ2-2,CASSTTPGELFF
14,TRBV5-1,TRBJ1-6,CASSAGQGNSPLHF
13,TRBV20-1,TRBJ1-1,CSARGGLNTEAFF
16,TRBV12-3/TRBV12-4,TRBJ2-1,CASSKTVGTGYDEQFF